A single sample is the source of the 4 T cell receptor beta chains below, sequenced in a study of T cell changes during pregnancy in multiple sclerosis. Produced via immunoSEQ multiplex PCR; TCRdb's table is partial and in-frame only. Found here are about 38,000 clones, around 92% of them singletons; the top ten hold approximately 6.1%. This material consisted of CD8+ T cells from peripheral blood mononuclear cells, taken in the second trimester of pregnancy. These receptors originate from a female donor with multiple sclerosis, enrolled in a pregnancy study.

The chain is built from TRBV4-2 and TRBJ2-5; D gene uncertain. Trimming shortened V by 1 base and J by 2 bases, and 14 bases separated the two germline ends. Germline V gene lookup returns CDR1 LGHNA and CDR2 YNFKEQ. This CDR3 spans 16 amino acids. DNA of the CDR3: TGTGCCAGCAGCCAAGTTGGATCAACAGCTCAAGAGACCCAGTACTTC. Translating gives CASSQVGSTAQETQYF.

The gene calls are TRBV11-3 and TRBJ2-5, with a possible D match to TRBD2 (7 bases). V gave up 5 bases and J gave up 5 bases, with 18 bases separating them. The CDR3 runs 15 residues. Germline values: CDR1 SGHNT, CDR2 YENEEA. The CDR3, as DNA: TGTGCCAGCAGCCCCCGGGGGGCGGCCCGCGAGACCCAGTACTTC. Its translation is CASSPRGAARETQYF.

The V and J genes are TRBV7-2 and TRBJ2-5; D is perhaps TRBD2 (5 bases). The CDR3 is 14 amino acids. Trimming removed 5 bases from V and 1 base from J, with 11 bases in between. Germline lookup yields CDR1 SGHTA and CDR2 FQGNSA. CDR3 in DNA: TGTGCCAGCAGCCCGGGGAGATCCCAAGAGACCCAGTACTTC. Translation: CASSPGRSQETQYF.

In this sample, this clone turned up once. The rearrangement uses TRBV29-1 and TRBJ2-7; TRBD2 aligns across 10 bases. The CDR3 consists of 17 residues. Looked up from germline, CDR1 is SQVTM and CDR2 is ANQGSEA. With 1 base clipped from V and 7 bases from J, the junction kept 16 bases outside the gene matches. The CDR3 DNA reads TGCAGCGTTGAAGTGGGAGCTAGCGGGAGTCCCGAAGGGGAGCAGTACTTC. It specifies CSVEVGASGSPEGEQYF.